The 29 T cell receptor beta chains below were found in one sample sequenced in a study of cytomegalovirus exposure and HLA in healthy donors. A multiplex PCR was run with 60 Vbeta primers and 13 Jbeta primers. Clones were read by immunoSEQ multiplex PCR, and TCRdb kept only the in-frame ones, dropping some. The table lists some 160,000 clones, around 70% of them singletons. The specimen was PBMCs. The receptors stem from a middle-aged man in good health and CMV-seronegative.

V is TRBV9 and J is TRBJ1-1, with 8 bases aligning to TRBD1. This CDR3 spans 14 amino acids. In germline, CDR1 is SGDLS, CDR2 YYNGEE. Losses at the gene ends were 2 bases for V and 10 bases for J; bases not matched to a gene: 10. Written as DNA, the CDR3 is TGTGCCAGCAGCGTGGGACAGGTAGGGGAAAGAGCTTTCTTT. Its protein is CASSVGQVGERAFF. The full variable domain, its missing parts supplied by reference TRBV9 and TRBJ1-1, is DSGVTQTPKHLITATGQRVTLRCSPRSGDLSVYWYQQSLDQGLQFLIQYYNGEERAKGNILERFSAQQFPDLHSELNLSSLELGDSALYFCASSVGQVGERAFFGQGTRLTVV.

This clone was observed a few times. Distinct nucleotide sequences in the sample also encode this CDR3. V is TRBV7-7 and J is TRBJ1-1, with 10 bases aligning to TRBD1. This CDR3 has 13 amino acids. Per the germline V gene, CDR1 is SSHAT and CDR2 is FNYEAQ (reference sequence). J was trimmed by 5 bases and V by 3 bases; bases with no gene match: 0. CDR3 in amino acids: CASSLGQGTEAFF. The CDR3 DNA follows: TGTGCCAGCAGCTTGGGACAGGGGACTGAAGCTTTCTTT.

This clone was counted between two and nine times. V gene TRBV28 combines with J gene TRBJ1-5; D is perhaps TRBD1 (6 bases). Deletions cut 4 bases from V and 7 bases from J, with 14 bases between. Germline-derived CDR1 and CDR2 are MDHEN and SYDVKM. This CDR3 is 14 amino acids long. CDR3 region: CASSSAGDWQPQHF. In nucleotides, the CDR3 is TGTGCCAGCAGTTCAGCAGGGGATTGGCAGCCCCAGCATTTT.

The CDR3 reads CASSGEVNANTGELFF. In nucleotides, the CDR3 is TGTGCCAGCAGTGGAGAAGTAAACGCGAACACCGGGGAGCTGTTTTTT. The chain has TRBV6-1 and TRBJ2-2, with D unclear. Germline V gene sequence: CDR1 MNHNS, CDR2 SASEGT. V lost 4 bases to trimming and J lost 0 bases, with 12 bases between them. This CDR3 is built from 16 residues.

The chain links TRBV29-1 to TRBJ1-2, with D possibly TRBD1 on 6 matching bases. The V end lost 5 bases, the J end lost 4 bases, and 14 bases lay between the germline ends. Germline CDR1 and CDR2: SQVTM and ANQGSEA. This CDR3 comprises 13 residues. The CDR3 spells CSVSDSEFYGYTF. CDR3 DNA: TGCAGCGTTTCGGACAGTGAATTCTATGGCTACACCTTC.

V usage is TRBV5-4 and J usage is TRBJ2-7; TRBD2 aligns across 14 bases. The CDR3 spans 16 residues. Germline loops: CDR1 SGHNT, CDR2 YYREEE (reference sequence). The J segment lost 2 bases and the V segment lost 1 base, leaving 2 bases of the junction unmatched. The CDR3 here is CASSLRLAGGPYEQYF. The CDR3 DNA reads TGTGCCAGCAGCTTGCGACTAGCGGGAGGGCCCTACGAGCAGTACTTC. The whole variable domain, filled in from reference TRBV5-4 and TRBJ2-7, reads ETGVTQSPTHLIKTRGQQVTLRCSSQSGHNTVSWYQQALGQGPQFIFQYYREEENGRGNFPPRFSGLQFPNYSSELNVNALELDDSALYLCASSLRLAGGPYEQYFGPGTRLTVT.

The V gene is TRBV4-1, the J gene TRBJ2-7, with TRBD2 matching over 11 bases. The CDR3 is made up of 15 amino acids. J was trimmed by 5 bases and V by 4 bases; bases with no gene match: 7. Per the germline V gene, CDR1 is MGHRA and CDR2 is YSYEKL. CDR3 in amino acids: CASSPLAGGSHEQYF. The CDR3 nucleotides read TGCGCCAGCAGCCCTTTAGCGGGAGGGTCCCACGAGCAGTACTTC.

This sequence joins TRBV5-1 and TRBJ1-6; D possibly corresponds to TRBD1 (6 bases). The CDR3 loop spans 13 amino acids. V lost 5 bases and J lost 6, with 9 bases in between. CDR1 and CDR2 (germline): SGHRS, YFSETQ. In DNA form, the CDR3 reads TGCGCCAGCAGGACAGGTCTTAATTCACCCCTCCACTTT. Translated, it gives CASRTGLNSPLHF.

V is TRBV5-1 and J is TRBJ1-1; D ambiguous. Germline V CDR1 and CDR2: SGHRS, YFSETQ. The CDR3 spans 14 residues. V was cut by 3 bases and J by 3 bases, with 12 bases left in between. In DNA, the CDR3 is TGCGCCAGCAGCTACTACGGGGAGGACACTGAAGCTTTCTTT. Translating it yields CASSYYGEDTEAFF.

The chain joins TRBV29-1 to TRBJ1-2; D call uncertain. This CDR3 spans 13 amino acids. Trimming stripped 6 bases from V and 1 base from J, with 12 bases between. The germline gives CDR1 SQVTM, CDR2 ANQGSEA. CDR3: CSVRLESNYGYTF. The CDR3 nucleotides are TGCAGCGTCCGACTGGAAAGTAACTATGGCTACACCTTC.

This clone was seen a few times. This chain joins TRBV7-8 and TRBJ1-3; maybe TRBD1 (6 bases). Germline CDR1 and CDR2: SGHVS and FQNEAQ. CDR3 length equals 16 residues. Deletions cut 4 bases from V and 4 bases from J, with 17 bases between. CDR3 DNA: TGTGCCAGCAGCTCCTCTCCAGGGGCACGGGGAAACACCATATATTTT. It is translated as CASSSSPGARGNTIYF.

The chain is built from TRBV7-9 and TRBJ2-2; 10 bases map to TRBD1. CDR1 and CDR2 from the germline V gene are SEHNR and FQNEAQ (reference sequence). CDR3 length: 15 residues. The J segment lost 6 bases and the V segment lost 5 bases, leaving 6 bases of the junction unmatched. DNA for the CDR3: TGTGCCAGCAGCAAAAGCGGGACAGGGGCCGGGGAGCTGTTTTTT. This gives the protein CASSKSGTGAGELFF.

The table lists this clone with a count of one. The chain is built from TRBV5-6 and TRBJ1-1, with D perhaps matching TRBD1 (5 bases). Germline V CDR1 and CDR2: SGHDT, YYEEEE. Trimming took off 1 base at V and 4 bases at J, with 11 bases between the two ends. The CDR3 totals 14 residues. The CDR3 sequence is CASSLRPGGTEAFF. The CDR3 nucleotides are TGTGCCAGCAGCTTGAGGCCGGGGGGCACTGAAGCTTTCTTT. Combining the CDR3 with reference TRBV5-6 and TRBJ1-1 gives the whole variable domain DAGVTQSPTHLIKTRGQQVTLRCSPKSGHDTVSWYQQALGQGPQFIFQYYEEEERQRGNFPDRFSGHQFPNYSSELNVNALLLGDSALYLCASSLRPGGTEAFFGQGTRLTVV.

On this clone itself: One end of the junction is discordant with germline, which a read error may explain. V is TRBV20-1 and J is TRBJ1-1, with D tentatively TRBD1 (6 bases). Per germline, CDR1 DFQATT and CDR2 SNEGSKA (reference sequence). The length of the CDR3 is 11 residues. CDR3 in DNA: TGCAGTGCTAGGGAGCCGGGACATCTCCGATTT. This gives the protein CSAREPGHLRF.

This clone was detected only once. J is TRBJ2-1 and V is TRBV7-2; the D gene is possibly TRBD2 (5 bases). The V and J ends lost 6 bases and 1 base respectively, with 13 bases between them. This CDR3 spans 15 amino acids. Germline V gene data show CDR1 as SGHTA and CDR2 as FQGNSA. CDR3 in amino acids: CASSLAGRSYNEQFF. CDR3 nucleotide sequence: TGTGCCAGCAGTCTCGCTGGGAGATCCTACAATGAGCAGTTCTTC. The entire variable domain, with the rest obtained from reference TRBV7-2 and TRBJ2-1, is as follows: GAGVSQSPSNKVTEKGKDVELRCDPISGHTALYWYRQSLGQGLEFLIYFQGNSAPDKSGLPSDRFSAERTGGSVSTLTIQRTQQEDSAVYLCASSLAGRSYNEQFFGPGTRLTVL.

This clone occurred a few times. The V call is TRBV7-3, the J call TRBJ2-7, with TRBD2 matching over 8 bases. Germline CDR1 is SGHTA and CDR2 is FQGTGA. Germline trimming cut 5 bases from V and 2 bases from J; bases unmatched to any gene: 5. This CDR3 has 14 amino acids. DNA of the CDR3: TGTGCCAGCAGCGCTGCGGGGGGAACCTACGAGCAGTACTTC. The encoded protein is CASSAAGGTYEQYF. Looking up the rest from reference TRBV7-3 and TRBJ2-7 gives the full variable domain: GAGVSQTPSNKVTEKGKYVELRCDPISGHTALYWYRQSLGQGPEFLIYFQGTGAADDSGLPNDRFFAVRPEGSVSTLKIQRTERGDSAVYLCASSAAGGTYEQYFGPGTRLTVT.

This rearrangement joins TRBV30 to TRBJ1-5; no definite D call. Germline loops: CDR1 GTSNPN, CDR2 SVGIG (reference sequence). The CDR3 runs 14 residues. V was cut by 0 bases and J by 7 bases, with 13 bases left in between. This chain's CDR3 is CAWSVRKIGQPQHF. For the CDR3, the DNA is TGTGCCTGGAGTGTACGTAAAATCGGGCAGCCCCAGCATTTT.

The chain is built from TRBV5-1 and TRBJ2-2; 9 bases fit TRBD1. Germline V gives CDR1 SGHRS, CDR2 YFSETQ. The CDR3 totals 17 residues. J lost 6 bases, V lost 4 bases, and 13 bases had no gene match. CDR3 protein: CASSLSHTGQGPGELFF. Here the CDR3 DNA reads TGCGCCAGCAGCCTTAGCCACACGGGACAGGGTCCCGGGGAGCTGTTTTTT.

DNA of the CDR3: TGTGCCAGCAGCCTACAGGGACAGGTTGGAGAAAAACTGTTTTTT. This codes for CASSLQGQVGEKLFF. The chain carries TRBV9 and TRBJ1-4; 8 nucleotides match TRBD1. V lost 4 bases and J lost 8; bases outside the gene matches: 10. The CDR3 contains 15 residues. Germline V lookup: CDR1 SGDLS, CDR2 YYNGEE.

This clone came up a few times. The J gene is TRBJ2-7, the V gene TRBV11-2; 7 bases are a match to TRBD1. V shed 5 bases, J shed 2 bases, and the junction held 3 bases outside the gene matches. The CDR3 runs to 13 residues. The V gene's germline CDR1 is SGHAT and CDR2 FQNNGV. CDR3 nucleotide sequence: TGTGCCAGCAGCCTGGGACAGCCCTACGAGCAGTACTTC. Protein sequence: CASSLGQPYEQYF.

This clone was observed a single time. The chain combines TRBV28 with TRBJ2-5; 12 bases line up with TRBD1. The CDR3 is made up of 15 amino acids. CDR1 and CDR2 from the germline V gene are MDHEN and SYDVKM. V shed 4 bases, J shed 5 bases, and the junction held 5 bases outside the gene matches. DNA for the CDR3: TGTGCCAGCAGTTCGCCGGGACAGGGGGCCGAGACCCAGTACTTC. Its protein product is CASSSPGQGAETQYF.

This clone has more than one count but fewer than ten. This sequence joins TRBV6-1 and TRBJ1-5, with D uncertain. The V end was cut by 0 bases, the J end by 6 bases, with 12 bases between. From germline, CDR1 is MNHNS and CDR2 SASEGT. The CDR3 contains 15 residues. CDR3 residues: CASSEAPAAGQPQHF. The CDR3 nucleotides are TGTGCCAGCAGTGAAGCGCCGGCAGCGGGTCAGCCCCAGCATTTT.

CDR3 DNA sequence: TGTGCCATCATGGCTAGCGGGAGGCCCACCTACGAGCAGTACTTC. Translating gives CAIMASGRPTYEQYF. V is TRBV10-3 and J is TRBJ2-7; TRBD2 matches at 11 bases. Trimming at V came to 7 bases and at J to 2 bases, leaving 7 bases not matched to a gene. The CDR3 sequence is 15 residues long. Germline CDR1 reads ENHRY; CDR2 reads SYGVKD.

This clone was counted only a few times. The gene calls are TRBV10-1 and TRBJ1-3, with D uncertain. This CDR3 contains 14 residues. Per germline, CDR1 WNHNN and CDR2 SYGVQD (reference sequence). The V end lost 3 bases, the J end lost 0 bases, and 6 bases lay between the germline ends. The CDR3, as DNA: TGCGCCAGCAGTGACGGGGTCTCTGGAAACACCATATATTTT. This sequence encodes CASSDGVSGNTIYF.

This clone has more than one count but fewer than ten. The CDR3 reads CASSPTQGSYTF. CDR3 in DNA: TGTGCCAGCAGCCCAACGCAGGGTTCCTACACCTTC. V gene TRBV7-9 combines with J gene TRBJ1-2, with a weak D call TRBD1 (5 bases). This CDR3 has 12 residues. Per the germline V gene, CDR1 is SEHNR and CDR2 is FQNEAQ (reference sequence). Trimming left V 5 bases short and J 10 bases short, with 14 bases between.

This clone has a handful of counts. The chain combines TRBV9 with TRBJ2-7; tentatively, D is TRBD1 (6 bases). This CDR3 region has 14 residues. Germline V gene lookup returns CDR1 SGDLS and CDR2 YYNGEE. V was clipped by 3 bases and J by 2 bases, with 12 bases between them. The DNA of the CDR3 is TGTGCCAGCAGCGCACTAGGACAGCCCTACGAGCAGTACTTC. This gives the protein CASSALGQPYEQYF.

This chain links TRBV5-1 with TRBJ2-2, with D possibly being TRBD1 (6 bases). This CDR3 contains 14 residues. Germline lookup yields CDR1 SGHRS and CDR2 YFSETQ. V shed 1 base and J shed 5 bases, with 9 bases lying between them. CDR3 loop: CASSLRGLTGELFF. As DNA, the CDR3 is TGCGCCAGCAGCTTGAGGGGGTTGACCGGGGAGCTGTTTTTT.

The chain is built from TRBV9 and TRBJ2-2, with D possibly matching TRBD2 (7 bases). The germline V gene encodes CDR1 SGDLS and CDR2 YYNGEE. Trimming left V 1 base short and J 4 bases short, with 11 bases between. The CDR3 length is 15 residues. CDR3 nucleotides: TGTGCCAGCAGCGTATACGGGGGGCCCACCGGGGAGCTGTTTTTT. It translates to CASSVYGGPTGELFF.

This clone appeared a single time. The chain employs TRBV6-5 and TRBJ1-3, with a weak D call TRBD1 (6 bases). Germline CDR1 and CDR2: MNHEY and SVGAGI. The germline V and J ends were trimmed by 2 bases and 0 bases, with 11 bases remaining between them. The CDR3 extends over 16 amino acids. The chain's CDR3 is CASSYDRSSSGNTIYF. The CDR3 nucleotides are TGTGCCAGCAGTTACGACAGGTCGAGCTCTGGAAACACCATATATTTT.